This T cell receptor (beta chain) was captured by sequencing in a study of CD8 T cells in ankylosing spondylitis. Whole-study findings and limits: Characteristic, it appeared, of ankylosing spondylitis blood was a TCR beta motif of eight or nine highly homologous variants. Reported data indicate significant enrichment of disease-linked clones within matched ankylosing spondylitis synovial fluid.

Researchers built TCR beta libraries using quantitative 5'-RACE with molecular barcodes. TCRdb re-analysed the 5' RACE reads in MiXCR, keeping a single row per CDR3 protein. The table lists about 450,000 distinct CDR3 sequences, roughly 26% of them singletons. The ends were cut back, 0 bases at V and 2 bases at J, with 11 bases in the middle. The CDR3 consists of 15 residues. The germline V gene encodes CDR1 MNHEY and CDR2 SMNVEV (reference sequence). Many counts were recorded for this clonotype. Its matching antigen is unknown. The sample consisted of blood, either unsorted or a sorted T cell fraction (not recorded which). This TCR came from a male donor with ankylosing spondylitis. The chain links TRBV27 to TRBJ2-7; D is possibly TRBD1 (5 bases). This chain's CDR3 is CASSLSQVPTYEQYF. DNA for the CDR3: TGTGCCAGCAGTTTATCACAGGTCCCCACCTACGAGCAGTACTTC.